Below are 13 T cell receptor beta chains sequenced from a single sample in a study of regulatory T cells. These receptors' antigens are unknown. Findings and caveats of the study: Hydrophobic residues at CDR3 positions 6 and 7 were enriched in conventional CD4+ T cells of CD3G-deficient patients.

Amplification used 52 TRBV primers and 13 TRBJ primers. Profiled with immunoSEQ multiplex PCR; TCRdb holds only in-frame clones, not every one. The data contain under 30,000 clones, about 88% of them seen just once; the ten biggest clones take up about 1.3%. The material sequenced was conventional CD4+ T cells sorted from blood. The receptors were sampled from a child aged 5-17 years with CD3G deficiency.

This rearrangement joins TRBV19 to TRBJ2-4; 7 positions agree with TRBD2. Looked up from germline, CDR1 is LNHDA and CDR2 is SQIVND (reference sequence). The CDR3 runs to 15 residues. V dropped 5 bases and J dropped 8; count of bases not matched to a gene: 12. The CDR3 spells CASSATGEGPDIQYF. For the CDR3, the DNA is TGTGCCAGTAGTGCCACCGGGGAGGGCCCGGACATTCAGTACTTC.

The chain is built from TRBV11-3 and TRBJ2-7, with 7 bases aligning to TRBD1. Germline CDR1 is SGHNT and CDR2 is YENEEA. V lost 5 bases, J lost 0 bases, and 4 bases stayed unmatched. The CDR3 sequence is 14 residues long. In nucleotides, the CDR3 is TGTGCCAGCAGCGTTACAGGGGTCTCCTACGAGCAGTACTTC. Translated: CASSVTGVSYEQYF.

The J gene is TRBJ2-3, the V gene TRBV29-1, with D perhaps TRBD1 (5 bases). The CDR3 spans 14 residues. The germline gives CDR1 SQVTM, CDR2 ANQGSEA. Trimming removed 4 bases from V and 1 base from J, with 12 bases in between. CDR3 protein: CSVVQGPGTDTQYF. CDR3 DNA: TGCAGCGTTGTTCAGGGCCCGGGCACAGATACGCAGTATTTT.

This chain joins TRBV6-6 and TRBJ1-1; D is perhaps TRBD1 (6 bases). This CDR3 is built from 15 residues. Trimming pared 0 bases from V and 1 base from J, leaving 9 bases between. Germline V lookup: CDR1 MNHNY, CDR2 SVGAGI (reference sequence). The CDR3 sequence: CASSYSGGGNTEAFF. The DNA for the CDR3 is TGTGCCAGCAGTTACTCAGGGGGAGGGAACACTGAAGCTTTCTTT.

This sequence joins TRBV6-1 and TRBJ1-2; 10 positions agree with TRBD1. Germline CDR1 is MNHNS and CDR2 is SASEGT. V shed 4 bases, J shed 6 bases, and the junction held 8 bases outside the gene matches. The CDR3 is 15 residues long. The CDR3 nucleotides read TGTGCCAGCAGTGCCCGGGACAGGGGAATCCATGGCTACACCTTC. Amino acids: CASSARDRGIHGYTF.

The chain combines TRBV19 with TRBJ2-7; D is unclear. V gave up 1 base and J gave up 0 bases, with 7 bases separating them. Per the germline V gene, CDR1 is LNHDA and CDR2 is SQIVND (reference sequence). CDR3 length: 14 amino acids. CDR3: CASSIALGSYEQYF. The CDR3 DNA reads as TGTGCCAGTAGTATAGCCCTCGGCTCCTACGAGCAGTACTTC.

This clone was observed once. The chain carries TRBV28 and TRBJ1-2; D remains unclear. Trimming took 2 bases from V and 7 from J, leaving 11 bases between them. Per germline, CDR1 MDHEN and CDR2 SYDVKM. CDR3 length: 13 residues. In DNA form, the CDR3 reads TGTGCCAGCAGTTTACGTGCGGGTGCTGGCTACACCTTC. This encodes CASSLRAGAGYTF.

The count of this clone is one. The chain has TRBV5-1 and TRBJ1-2, with unresolved D. V was cut by 5 bases and J by 6 bases, with 14 bases left in between. CDR1 and CDR2 (germline): SGHRS, YFSETQ. The CDR3 totals 13 residues. The CDR3 region is CASRSNIEDGYTF. Written as DNA, the CDR3 is TGCGCCAGCAGGAGTAACATCGAGGATGGCTACACCTTC.

The chain links TRBV28 to TRBJ2-4, with D maybe TRBD1 (6 bases). This CDR3 has 15 amino acids. Between the trimmed V and J ends, which lost 10 bases and 5 bases, there was a span of 21 bases. The germline CDR1 and CDR2 sequences are MDHEN and SYDVKM. The chain's CDR3 is CATRGTGMGENIQYF. DNA for the CDR3: TGTGCCACCCGGGGAACAGGGATGGGGGAAAACATTCAGTACTTC.

This clone was picked up one time. The chain employs TRBV28 and TRBJ2-5; 7 nucleotides agree with TRBD1. After removal of 5 bases from V and 8 bases from J, the junction contained 11 bases not matched to a gene. The V gene's germline CDR1 is MDHEN and CDR2 SYDVKM. This CDR3 has 14 residues. CDR3 sequence reads: CASSRQRQGGTQYF. The CDR3, as DNA: TGTGCCAGCAGTCGCCAAAGACAGGGCGGCACCCAGTACTTC. Drawing the rest from reference TRBV28 and TRBJ2-5, the complete variable domain is DVKVTQSSRYLVKRTGEKVFLECVQDMDHENMFWYRQDPGLGLRLIYFSYDVKMKEKGDIPEGYSVSREKKERFSLILESASTNQTSMYLCASSRQRQGGTQYFGPGTRLLVL.

The gene calls are TRBV5-1 and TRBJ2-7; 8 bases map to TRBD1. Germline V gene lookup returns CDR1 SGHRS and CDR2 YFSETQ. The CDR3 is made up of 14 amino acids. The V segment lost 5 bases and the J segment 0 bases; nucleotides outside the gene matches: 4. CDR3 sequence reads: CASRIGQGSYEQYF. In DNA, the CDR3 is TGCGCCAGCAGGATCGGACAGGGCTCCTACGAGCAGTACTTC. Complete variable domain (other parts from reference TRBV5-1 and TRBJ2-7): KAGVTQTPRYLIKTRGQQVTLSCSPISGHRSVSWYQQTPGQGLQFLFEYFSETQRNKGNFPGRFSGRQFSNSRSEMNVSTLELGDSALYLCASRIGQGSYEQYFGPGTRLTVT.

The chain is built from TRBV28 and TRBJ2-5; no clear D. The J call may be wrong; the DNA end is better matched by TRBJ2-7. This CDR3 comprises 13 residues. CDR1 is MDHEN and CDR2 is SYDVKM in the germline V gene. The CDR3 sequence: CASRRNGPYEQYF. CDR3 nucleotide sequence: TGTGCCAGCAGACGGAATGGACCCTACGAGCAGTACTTC.

The chain is built from TRBV28 and TRBJ2-7; perhaps D is TRBD1 or TRBD2 (6 bases each). Trimming took 5 bases from V and 7 from J, leaving 12 bases between them. In germline, CDR1 is MDHEN, CDR2 SYDVKM. This CDR3 region has 12 residues. The CDR3 sequence is CASSVRGVEQYF. DNA of the CDR3: TGTGCCAGCAGTGTAAGGGGGGTTGAGCAGTACTTC. The full variable domain, with the rest looked up from reference TRBV28 and TRBJ2-7, is DVKVTQSSRYLVKRTGEKVFLECVQDMDHENMFWYRQDPGLGLRLIYFSYDVKMKEKGDIPEGYSVSREKKERFSLILESASTNQTSMYLCASSVRGVEQYFGPGTRLTVT.